The text below deals with one TCR beta chain. Its antigen is not identified. Graft-derived tissue was subjected to processing to liberate intraepithelial and lamina propria lymphocytes. The data were taken from a study of graft-versus-host responses after intestinal transplantation. Turning to the study itself: Transplants were multivisceral, liver-intestinal, or isolated intestinal. All of the recipients had induction that used anti-thymocyte globulin, then tacrolimus and steroids for roughly three years. Broader study findings: Association was observed between peak circulating GvH clone levels and early post-transplant HvG declines.

Using immunoSEQ multiplex PCR, the repertoire was profiled, and TCRdb retains in-frame clones only, with some absent. Among 25,000 to 35,000 clones listed, about four fifths were seen once. This CDR3 is built from 14 residues. The J segment lost 9 bases and the V segment lost 4 bases, leaving 9 bases of the junction unmatched. In germline, CDR1 is SGHNT, CDR2 YYREEE (reference sequence). The TCR sequence derives from a human patient who received an intestinal transplant, so some T cells may come from the graft donor. The gene calls are TRBV5-4 and TRBJ2-1; TRBD1 matches 8 bases. The starting material was ileum tissue, obtained 98 days after intestinal transplantation. In DNA, the CDR3 is TGTGCCAGCAGCGGACAGGGACGGGACATTGAGCAGTTCTTC. This sequence encodes CASSGQGRDIEQFF. Full variable domain (rest looked up from reference TRBV5-4 and TRBJ2-1): ETGVTQSPTHLIKTRGQQVTLRCSSQSGHNTVSWYQQALGQGPQFIFQYYREEENGRGNFPPRFSGLQFPNYSSELNVNALELDDSALYLCASSGQGRDIEQFFGPGTRLTVL.